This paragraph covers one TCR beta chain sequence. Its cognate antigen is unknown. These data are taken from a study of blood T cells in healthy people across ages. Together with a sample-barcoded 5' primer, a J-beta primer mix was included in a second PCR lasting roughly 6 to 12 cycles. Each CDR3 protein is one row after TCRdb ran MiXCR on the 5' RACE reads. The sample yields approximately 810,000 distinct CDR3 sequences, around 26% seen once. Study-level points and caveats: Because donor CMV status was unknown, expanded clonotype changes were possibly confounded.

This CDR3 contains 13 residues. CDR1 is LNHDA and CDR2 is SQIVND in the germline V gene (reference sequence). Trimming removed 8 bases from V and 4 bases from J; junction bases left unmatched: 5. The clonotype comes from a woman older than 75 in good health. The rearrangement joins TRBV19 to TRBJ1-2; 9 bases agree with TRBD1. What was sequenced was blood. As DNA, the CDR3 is TGTGCCAGTTGTCGGGACAGGGTCTATGGCTACACCTTC. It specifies CASCRDRVYGYTF. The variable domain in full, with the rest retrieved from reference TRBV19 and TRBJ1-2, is DGGITQSPKYLFRKEGQNVTLSCEQNLNHDAMYWYRQDPGQGLRLIYYSQIVNDFQKGDIAEGYSVSREKKESFPLTVTSAQKNPTAFYLCASCRDRVYGYTFGSGTRLTVV.